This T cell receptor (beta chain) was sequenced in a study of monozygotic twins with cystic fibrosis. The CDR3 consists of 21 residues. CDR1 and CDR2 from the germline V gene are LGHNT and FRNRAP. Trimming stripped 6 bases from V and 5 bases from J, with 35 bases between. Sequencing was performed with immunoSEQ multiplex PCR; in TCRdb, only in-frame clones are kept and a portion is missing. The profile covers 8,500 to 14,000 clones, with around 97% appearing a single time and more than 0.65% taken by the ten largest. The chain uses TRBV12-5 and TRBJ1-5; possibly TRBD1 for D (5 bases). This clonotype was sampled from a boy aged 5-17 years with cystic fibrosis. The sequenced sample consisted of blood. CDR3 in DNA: TGTGCTAGTGGCCCACCCCCAATACCGCACAGGTCGATGTGTAGTGATCAGCCCCAGCATTTT. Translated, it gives CASGPPPIPHRSMCSDQPQHF.